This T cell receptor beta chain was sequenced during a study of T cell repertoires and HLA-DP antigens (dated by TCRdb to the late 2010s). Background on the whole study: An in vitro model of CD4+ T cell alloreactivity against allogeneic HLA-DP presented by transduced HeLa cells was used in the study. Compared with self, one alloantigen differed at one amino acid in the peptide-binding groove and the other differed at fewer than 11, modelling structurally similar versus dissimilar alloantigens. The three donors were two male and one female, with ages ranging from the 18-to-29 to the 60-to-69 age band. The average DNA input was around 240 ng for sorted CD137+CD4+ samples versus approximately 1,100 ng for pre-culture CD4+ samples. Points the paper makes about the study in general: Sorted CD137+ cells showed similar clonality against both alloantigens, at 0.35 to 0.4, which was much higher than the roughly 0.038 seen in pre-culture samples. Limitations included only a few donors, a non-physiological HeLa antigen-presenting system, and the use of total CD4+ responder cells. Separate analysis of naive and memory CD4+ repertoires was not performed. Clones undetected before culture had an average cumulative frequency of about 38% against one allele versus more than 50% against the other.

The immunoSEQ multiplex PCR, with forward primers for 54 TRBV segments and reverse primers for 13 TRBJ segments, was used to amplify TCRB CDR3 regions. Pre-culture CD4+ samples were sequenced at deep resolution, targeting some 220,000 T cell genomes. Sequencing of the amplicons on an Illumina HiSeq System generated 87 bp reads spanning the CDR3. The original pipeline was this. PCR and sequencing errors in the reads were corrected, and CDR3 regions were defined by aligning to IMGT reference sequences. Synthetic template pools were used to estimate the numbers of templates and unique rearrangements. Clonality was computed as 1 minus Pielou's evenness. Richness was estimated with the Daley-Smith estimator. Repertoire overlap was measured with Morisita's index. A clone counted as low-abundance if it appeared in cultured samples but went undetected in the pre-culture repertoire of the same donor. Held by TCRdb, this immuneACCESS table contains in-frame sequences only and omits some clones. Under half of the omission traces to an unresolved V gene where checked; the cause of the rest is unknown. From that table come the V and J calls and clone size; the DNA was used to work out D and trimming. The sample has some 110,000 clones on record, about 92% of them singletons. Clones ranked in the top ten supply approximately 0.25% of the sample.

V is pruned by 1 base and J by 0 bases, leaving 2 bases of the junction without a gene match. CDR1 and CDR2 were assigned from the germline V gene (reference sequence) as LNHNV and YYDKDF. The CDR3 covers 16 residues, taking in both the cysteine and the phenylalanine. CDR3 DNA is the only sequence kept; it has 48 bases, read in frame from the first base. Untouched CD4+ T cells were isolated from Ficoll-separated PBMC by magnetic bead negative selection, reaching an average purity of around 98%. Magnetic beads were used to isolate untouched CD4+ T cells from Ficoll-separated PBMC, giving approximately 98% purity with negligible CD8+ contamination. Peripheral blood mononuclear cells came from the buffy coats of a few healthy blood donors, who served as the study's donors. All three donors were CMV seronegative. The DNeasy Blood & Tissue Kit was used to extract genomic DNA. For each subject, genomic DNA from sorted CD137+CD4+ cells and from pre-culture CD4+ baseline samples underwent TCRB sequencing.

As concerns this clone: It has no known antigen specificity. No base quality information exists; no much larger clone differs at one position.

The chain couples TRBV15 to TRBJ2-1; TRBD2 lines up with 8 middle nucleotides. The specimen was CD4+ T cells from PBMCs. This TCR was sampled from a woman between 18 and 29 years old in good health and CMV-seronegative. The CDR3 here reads CATSRAGTSSYNEQFF. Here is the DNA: TGTGCCACCAGCAGAGCCGGGACTAGCTCCTACAATGAGCAGTTCTTC.